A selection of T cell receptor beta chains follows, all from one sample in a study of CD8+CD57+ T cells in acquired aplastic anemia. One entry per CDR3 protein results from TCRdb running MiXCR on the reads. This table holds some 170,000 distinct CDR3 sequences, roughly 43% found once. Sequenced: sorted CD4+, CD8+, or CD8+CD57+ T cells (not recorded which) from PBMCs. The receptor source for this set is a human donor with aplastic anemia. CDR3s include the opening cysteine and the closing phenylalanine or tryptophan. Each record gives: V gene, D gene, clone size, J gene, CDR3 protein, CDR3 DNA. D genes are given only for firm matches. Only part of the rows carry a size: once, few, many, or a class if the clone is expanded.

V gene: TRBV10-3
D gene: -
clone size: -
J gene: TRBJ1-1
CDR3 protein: CAISRMNTEAFF
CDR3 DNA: TGTGCCATCAGTAGGATGAACACTGAAGCTTTCTTT

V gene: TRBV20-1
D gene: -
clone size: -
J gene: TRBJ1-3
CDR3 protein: CSARAAAGVNTIYF
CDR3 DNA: TGCAGTGCTAGGGCTGCCGCAGGGGTGAACACCATATATTTT

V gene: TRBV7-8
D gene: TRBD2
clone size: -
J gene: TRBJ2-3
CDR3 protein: CASSPRLAGDTQYF
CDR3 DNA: TGTGCCAGCAGCCCCCGACTAGCGGGAGATACGCAGTATTTT

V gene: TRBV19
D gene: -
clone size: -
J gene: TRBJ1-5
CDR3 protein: CASSTLSNQPQHF
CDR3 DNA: TGTGCCAGTAGTACCCTTTCAAATCAGCCCCAGCATTTT

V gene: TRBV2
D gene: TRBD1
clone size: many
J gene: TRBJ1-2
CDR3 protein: CASSDGTGGGYTF
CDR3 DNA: TGTGCCAGCAGTGACGGGACAGGGGGTGGCTACACCTTC

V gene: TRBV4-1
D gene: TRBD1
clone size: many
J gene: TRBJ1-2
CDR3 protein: CASSPYALGQGLGYGYTF
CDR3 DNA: TGCGCCAGCAGCCCGTACGCCCTCGGACAGGGGCTTGGCTATGGCTACACCTTC

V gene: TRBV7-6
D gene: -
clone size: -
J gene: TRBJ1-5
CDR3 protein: CASSSWVNQPQHF
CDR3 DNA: TGTGCCAGCAGCTCCTGGGTAAATCAGCCCCAGCATTTT

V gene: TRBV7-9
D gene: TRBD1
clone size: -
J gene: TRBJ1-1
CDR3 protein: CASSGGTGVTEAFF
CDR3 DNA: TGTGCCAGCAGCGGCGGGACAGGGGTTACTGAAGCTTTCTTT

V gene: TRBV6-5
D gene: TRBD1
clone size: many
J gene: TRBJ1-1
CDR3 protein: CASSYGTGVMNTEAFF
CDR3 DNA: TGTGCCAGCAGTTATGGGACAGGGGTCATGAACACTGAAGCTTTCTTT

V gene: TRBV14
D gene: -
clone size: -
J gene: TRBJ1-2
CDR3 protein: CASSPAGAIGYTF
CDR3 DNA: TGTGCCAGCAGCCCTGCAGGGGCCATCGGCTACACCTTC

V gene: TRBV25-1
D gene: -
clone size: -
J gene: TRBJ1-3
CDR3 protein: CASRDRTLSGNTIYF
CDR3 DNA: TGTGCCAGCAGGGACCGGACCCTCTCTGGAAACACCATATATTTT

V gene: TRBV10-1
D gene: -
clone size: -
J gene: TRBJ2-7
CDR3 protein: CASIGEGYEQYF
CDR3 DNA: TGCGCCAGCATTGGGGAAGGCTACGAGCAGTACTTC

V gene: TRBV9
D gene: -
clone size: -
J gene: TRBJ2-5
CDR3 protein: CASSVEATQETQYF
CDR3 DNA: TGTGCCAGCAGCGTAGAGGCCACCCAAGAGACCCAGTACTTC

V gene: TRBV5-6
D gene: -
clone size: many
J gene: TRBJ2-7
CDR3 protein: CASSPLSQGFGEQYF
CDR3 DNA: TGTGCCAGCAGCCCATTGTCCCAGGGTTTCGGCGAGCAGTACTTC

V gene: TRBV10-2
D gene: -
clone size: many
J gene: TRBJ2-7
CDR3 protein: CASSEFPGRGYEQYF
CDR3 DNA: TGCGCCAGCAGTGAATTTCCGGGCCGAGGGTACGAGCAGTACTTC

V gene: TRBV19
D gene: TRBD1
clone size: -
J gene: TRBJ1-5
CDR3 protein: CASTTLQGTGGNQPQHF
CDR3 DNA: TGTGCCAGCACCACGCTCCAAGGGACAGGGGGCAATCAGCCCCAGCATTTT

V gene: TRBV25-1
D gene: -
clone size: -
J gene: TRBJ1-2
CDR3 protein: CASSRLGTYGYTF
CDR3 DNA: TGTGCCAGCAGCCGACTGGGGACCTATGGCTACACCTTC

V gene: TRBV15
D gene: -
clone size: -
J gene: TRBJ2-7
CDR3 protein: CATSRDLGARSYEQYF
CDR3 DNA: TGTGCCACCAGTCGAGATTTGGGGGCAAGAAGCTACGAGCAGTACTTC

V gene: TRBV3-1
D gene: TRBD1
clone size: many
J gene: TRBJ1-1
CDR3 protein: CASTQRGRGQETFF
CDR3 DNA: TGTGCCAGCACCCAAAGGGGTCGGGGACAGGAGACTTTCTTT

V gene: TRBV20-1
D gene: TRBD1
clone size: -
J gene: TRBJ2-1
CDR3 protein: CSARDPIGGAYNEQFF
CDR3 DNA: TGCAGTGCTAGAGACCCGATAGGGGGCGCTTACAATGAGCAGTTCTTC

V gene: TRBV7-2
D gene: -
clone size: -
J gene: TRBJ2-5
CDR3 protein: CASSLRQGGETQYF
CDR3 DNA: TGTGCCAGCAGCTTGCGACAGGGAGGGGAGACCCAGTACTTC

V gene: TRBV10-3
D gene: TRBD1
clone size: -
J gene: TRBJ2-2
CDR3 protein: CAISESRDREGGELFF
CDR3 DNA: TGTGCCATCAGTGAGTCGAGGGACAGGGAAGGCGGGGAGCTGTTTTTT

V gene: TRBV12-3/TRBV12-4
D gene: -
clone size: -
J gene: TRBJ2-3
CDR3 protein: CASSYLDDTDTQYF
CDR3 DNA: TGTGCCAGCAGTTACTTGGACGACACAGATACGCAGTATTTT

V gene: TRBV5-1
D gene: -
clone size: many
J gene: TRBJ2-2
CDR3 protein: CASSLGGLANTGELFF
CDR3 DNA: TGCGCCAGCAGCTTGGGGGGACTTGCGAACACCGGGGAGCTGTTTTTT

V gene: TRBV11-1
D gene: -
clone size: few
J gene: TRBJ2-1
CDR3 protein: CASSSTRPGDNEQFF
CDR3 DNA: TGTGCCAGCAGCTCCACCCGACCGGGAGACAATGAGCAGTTCTTC

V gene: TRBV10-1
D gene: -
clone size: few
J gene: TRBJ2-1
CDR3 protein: CASSVERDSNEQFF
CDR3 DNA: TGCGCCAGCAGTGTGGAGCGGGACAGCAATGAGCAGTTCTTC